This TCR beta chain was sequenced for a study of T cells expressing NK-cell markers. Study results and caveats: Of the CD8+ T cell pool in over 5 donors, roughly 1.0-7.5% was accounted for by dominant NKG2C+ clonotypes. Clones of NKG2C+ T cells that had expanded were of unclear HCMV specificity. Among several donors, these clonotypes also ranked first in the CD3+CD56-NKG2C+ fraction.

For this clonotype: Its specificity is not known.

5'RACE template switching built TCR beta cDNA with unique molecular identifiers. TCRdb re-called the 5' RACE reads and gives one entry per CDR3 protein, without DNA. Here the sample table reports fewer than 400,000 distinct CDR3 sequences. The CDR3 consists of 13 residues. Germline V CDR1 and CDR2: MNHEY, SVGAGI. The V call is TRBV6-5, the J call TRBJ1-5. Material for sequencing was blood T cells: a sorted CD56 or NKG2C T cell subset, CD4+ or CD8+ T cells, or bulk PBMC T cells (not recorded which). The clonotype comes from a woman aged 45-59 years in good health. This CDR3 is CASSYATGQPQHF.